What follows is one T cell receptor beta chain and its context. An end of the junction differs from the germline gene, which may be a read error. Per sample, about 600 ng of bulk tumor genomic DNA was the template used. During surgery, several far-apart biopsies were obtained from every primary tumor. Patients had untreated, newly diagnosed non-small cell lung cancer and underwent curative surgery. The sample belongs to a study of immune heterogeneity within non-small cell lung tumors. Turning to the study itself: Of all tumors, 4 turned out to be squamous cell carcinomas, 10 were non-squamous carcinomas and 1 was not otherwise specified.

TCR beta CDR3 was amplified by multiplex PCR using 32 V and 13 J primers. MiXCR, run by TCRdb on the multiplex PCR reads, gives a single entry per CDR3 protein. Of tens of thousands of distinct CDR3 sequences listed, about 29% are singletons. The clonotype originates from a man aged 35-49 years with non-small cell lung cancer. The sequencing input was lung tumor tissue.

CDR3 coding DNA: TGCGCCAGCAGCTTGGGGGGTACTTACCCTTCACACCTCCACTTT. This sequence encodes CASSLGGTYPSHLHF. This chain joins TRBV5-1 and TRBJ1-6; unclear D gene. Germline V gene lookup returns CDR1 SGHRS and CDR2 YFSETQ. The CDR3 extends over 15 amino acids. Combining the CDR3 with reference TRBV5-1 and TRBJ1-6 gives the whole variable domain KAGVTQTPRYLIKTRGQQVTLSCSPISGHRSVSWYQQTPGQGLQFLFEYFSETQRNKGNFPGRFSGRQFSNSRSEMNVSTLELGDSALYLCASSLGGTYPSHLHFGNGTRLTVT.